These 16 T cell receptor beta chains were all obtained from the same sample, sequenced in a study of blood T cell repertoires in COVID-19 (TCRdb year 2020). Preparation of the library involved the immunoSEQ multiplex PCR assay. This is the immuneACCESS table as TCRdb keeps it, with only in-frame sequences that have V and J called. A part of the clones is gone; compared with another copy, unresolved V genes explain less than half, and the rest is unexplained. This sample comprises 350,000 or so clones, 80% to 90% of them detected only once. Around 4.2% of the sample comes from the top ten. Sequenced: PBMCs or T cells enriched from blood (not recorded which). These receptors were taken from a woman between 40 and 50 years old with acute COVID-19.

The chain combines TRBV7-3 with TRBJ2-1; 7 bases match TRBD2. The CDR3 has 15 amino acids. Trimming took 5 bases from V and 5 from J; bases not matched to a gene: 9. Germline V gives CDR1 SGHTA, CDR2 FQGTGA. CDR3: CASSPQGLVDNEQFF. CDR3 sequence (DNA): TGTGCCAGCAGCCCTCAAGGACTAGTGGACAATGAGCAGTTCTTC.

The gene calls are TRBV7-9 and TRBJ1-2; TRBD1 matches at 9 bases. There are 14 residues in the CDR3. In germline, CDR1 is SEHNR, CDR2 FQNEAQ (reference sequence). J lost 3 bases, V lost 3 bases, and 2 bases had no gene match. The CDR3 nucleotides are TGTGCCAGCAGCTTTACAGGGGGCTACTATGGCTACACCTTC. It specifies CASSFTGGYYGYTF.

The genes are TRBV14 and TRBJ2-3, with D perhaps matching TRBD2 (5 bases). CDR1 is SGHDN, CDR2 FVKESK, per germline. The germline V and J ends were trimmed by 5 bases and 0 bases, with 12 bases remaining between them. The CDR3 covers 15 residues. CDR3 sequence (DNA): TGTGCCAGCAGCTTAAGAGGGATTAGCACAGATACGCAGTATTTT. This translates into CASSLRGISTDTQYF.

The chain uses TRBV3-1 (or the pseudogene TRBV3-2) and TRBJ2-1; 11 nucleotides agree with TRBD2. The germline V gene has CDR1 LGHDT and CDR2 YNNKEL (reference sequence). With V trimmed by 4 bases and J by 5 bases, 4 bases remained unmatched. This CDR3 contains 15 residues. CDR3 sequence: CASSLAGGSHNEQFF. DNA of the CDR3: TGTGCCAGCAGCCTAGCGGGGGGGTCCCACAATGAGCAGTTCTTC.

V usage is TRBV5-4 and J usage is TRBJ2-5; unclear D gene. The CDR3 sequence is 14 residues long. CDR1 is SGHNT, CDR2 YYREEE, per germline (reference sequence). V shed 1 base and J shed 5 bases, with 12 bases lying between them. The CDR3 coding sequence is TGTGCCAGCAGCTTGAGAAGCGACGGGGAGACCCAGTACTTC. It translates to CASSLRSDGETQYF.

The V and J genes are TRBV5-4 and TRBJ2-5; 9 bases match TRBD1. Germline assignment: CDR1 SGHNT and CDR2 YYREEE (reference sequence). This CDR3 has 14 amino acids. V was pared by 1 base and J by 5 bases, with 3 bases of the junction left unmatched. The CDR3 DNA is TGTGCCAGCAGCTTGTACAGGGGGCCGGAGACCCAGTACTTC. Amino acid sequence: CASSLYRGPETQYF.

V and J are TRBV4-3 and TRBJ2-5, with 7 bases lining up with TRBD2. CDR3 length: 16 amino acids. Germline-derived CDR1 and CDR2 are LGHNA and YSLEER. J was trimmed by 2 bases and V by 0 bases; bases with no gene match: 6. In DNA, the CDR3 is TGCGCCAGCAGCCAAGATAGGGCTAGCGGACAAGAGACCCAGTACTTC. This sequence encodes CASSQDRASGQETQYF.

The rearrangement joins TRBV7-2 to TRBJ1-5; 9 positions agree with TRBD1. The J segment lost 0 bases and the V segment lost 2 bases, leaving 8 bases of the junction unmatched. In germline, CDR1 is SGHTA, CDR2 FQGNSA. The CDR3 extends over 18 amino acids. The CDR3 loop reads CASSLTQGAGYSNQPQHF. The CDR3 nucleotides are TGTGCCAGCAGCTTAACACAGGGGGCGGGTTATAGCAATCAGCCCCAGCATTTT.

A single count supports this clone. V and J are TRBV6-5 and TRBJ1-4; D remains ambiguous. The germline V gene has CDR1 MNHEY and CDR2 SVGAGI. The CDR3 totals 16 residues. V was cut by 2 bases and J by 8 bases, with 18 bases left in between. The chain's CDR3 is CASSYTSARRGEKLFF. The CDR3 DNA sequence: TGTGCCAGCAGTTACACCTCGGCGAGGAGAGGGGAAAAACTGTTTTTT.

The CDR3 spells CASSQDLQGPNYGYTF. DNA for the CDR3: TGTGCCAGCAGCCAAGATCTACAGGGACCTAACTATGGCTACACCTTC. The V and J genes are TRBV3-1 (or the pseudogene TRBV3-2) and TRBJ1-2; D might be TRBD1 (6 bases). The germline V gene encodes CDR1 LGHDT and CDR2 YNNKEL (reference sequence). Trimming removed 0 bases at V and 0 bases at J, with 11 bases between. CDR3 length: 16 amino acids.

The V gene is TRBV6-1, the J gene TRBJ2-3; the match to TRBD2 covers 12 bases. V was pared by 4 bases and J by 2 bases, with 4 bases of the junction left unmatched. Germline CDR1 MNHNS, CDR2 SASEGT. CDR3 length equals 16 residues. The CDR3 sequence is CASSGTSGGYTDTQYF. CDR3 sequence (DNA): TGTGCCAGCAGTGGAACTAGCGGGGGGTACACAGATACGCAGTATTTT.

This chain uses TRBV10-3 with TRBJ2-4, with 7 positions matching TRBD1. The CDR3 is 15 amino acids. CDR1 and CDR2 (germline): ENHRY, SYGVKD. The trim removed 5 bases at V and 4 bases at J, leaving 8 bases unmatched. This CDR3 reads CAISSDRTFKNIQYF. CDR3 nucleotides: TGTGCCATCAGTTCGGACAGGACCTTTAAAAACATTCAGTACTTC.

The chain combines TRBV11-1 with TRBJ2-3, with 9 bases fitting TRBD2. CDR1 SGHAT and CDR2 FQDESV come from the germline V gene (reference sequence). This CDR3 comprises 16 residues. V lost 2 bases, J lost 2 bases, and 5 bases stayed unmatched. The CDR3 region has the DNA TGTGCCAGCAGCTTAAGGGCTAGCGGGACCACAGATACGCAGTATTTT. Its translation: CASSLRASGTTDTQYF.

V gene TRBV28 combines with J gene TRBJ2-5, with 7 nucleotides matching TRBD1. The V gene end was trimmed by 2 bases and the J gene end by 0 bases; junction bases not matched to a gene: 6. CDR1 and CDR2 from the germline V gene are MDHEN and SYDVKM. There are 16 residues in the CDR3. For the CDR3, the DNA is TGTGCCAGCAGTTTAAGAACAGGGGTCGACCAAGAGACCCAGTACTTC. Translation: CASSLRTGVDQETQYF.

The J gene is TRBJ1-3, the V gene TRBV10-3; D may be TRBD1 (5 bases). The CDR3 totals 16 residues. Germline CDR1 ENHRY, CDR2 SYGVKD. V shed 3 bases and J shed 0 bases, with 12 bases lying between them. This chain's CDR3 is CAISDTPGNSGNTIYF. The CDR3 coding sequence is TGTGCCATCAGTGATACCCCAGGGAACTCTGGAAACACCATATATTTT.

The CDR3, as DNA: TGTGCCAGCAGCTTAGGGGAGAGGAAGAACACTGAAGCTTTCTTT. Encoded protein: CASSLGERKNTEAFF. This chain connects TRBV7-2 to TRBJ1-1; no reliable D call. The CDR3 loop spans 15 amino acids. Germline V gene sequence: CDR1 SGHTA, CDR2 FQGNSA. The germline V and J ends were trimmed by 1 base and 1 base, with 10 bases remaining between them. The variable domain in full, with the rest retrieved from reference TRBV7-2 and TRBJ1-1, is GAGVSQSPSNKVTEKGKDVELRCDPISGHTALYWYRQSLGQGLEFLIYFQGNSAPDKSGLPSDRFSAERTGGSVSTLTIQRTQQEDSAVYLCASSLGERKNTEAFFGQGTRLTVV.